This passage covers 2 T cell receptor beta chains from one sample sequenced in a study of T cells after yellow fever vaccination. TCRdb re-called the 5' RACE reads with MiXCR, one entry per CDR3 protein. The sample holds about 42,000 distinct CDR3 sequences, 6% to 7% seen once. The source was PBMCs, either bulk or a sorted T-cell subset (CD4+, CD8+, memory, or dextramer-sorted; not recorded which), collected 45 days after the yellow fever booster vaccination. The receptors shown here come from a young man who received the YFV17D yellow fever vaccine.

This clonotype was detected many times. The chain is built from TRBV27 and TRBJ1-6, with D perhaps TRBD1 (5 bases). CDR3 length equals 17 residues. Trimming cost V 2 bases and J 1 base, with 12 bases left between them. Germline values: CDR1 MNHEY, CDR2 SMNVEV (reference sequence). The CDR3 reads CASSLSRGRSYNSPLHF. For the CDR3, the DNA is TGTGCCAGCAGTTTAAGTCGGGGGAGGTCCTATAATTCACCCCTCCACTTT.

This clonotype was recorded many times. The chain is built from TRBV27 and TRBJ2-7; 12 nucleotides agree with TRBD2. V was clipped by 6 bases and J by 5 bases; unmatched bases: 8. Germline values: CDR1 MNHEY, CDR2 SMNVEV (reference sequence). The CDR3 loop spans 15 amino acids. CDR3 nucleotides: TGTGCCAGCAGGACCACTAGCGGGAGGTCAAACGAGCAGTACTTC. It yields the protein CASRTTSGRSNEQYF.